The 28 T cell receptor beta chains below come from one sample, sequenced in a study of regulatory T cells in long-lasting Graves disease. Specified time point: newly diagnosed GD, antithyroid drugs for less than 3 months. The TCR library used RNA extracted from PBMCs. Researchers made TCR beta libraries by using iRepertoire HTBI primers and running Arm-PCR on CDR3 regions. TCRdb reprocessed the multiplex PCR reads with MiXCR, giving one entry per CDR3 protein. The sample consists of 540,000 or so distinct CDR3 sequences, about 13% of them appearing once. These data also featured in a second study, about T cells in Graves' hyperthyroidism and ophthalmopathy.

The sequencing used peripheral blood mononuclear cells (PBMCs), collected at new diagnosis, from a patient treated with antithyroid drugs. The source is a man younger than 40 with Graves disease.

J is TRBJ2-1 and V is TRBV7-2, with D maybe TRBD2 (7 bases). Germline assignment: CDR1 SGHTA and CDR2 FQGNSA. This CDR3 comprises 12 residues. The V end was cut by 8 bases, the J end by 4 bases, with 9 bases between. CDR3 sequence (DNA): TGTGCCAGCGGGAGGGGGTACAATGAGCAGTTCTTC. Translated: CASGRGYNEQFF.

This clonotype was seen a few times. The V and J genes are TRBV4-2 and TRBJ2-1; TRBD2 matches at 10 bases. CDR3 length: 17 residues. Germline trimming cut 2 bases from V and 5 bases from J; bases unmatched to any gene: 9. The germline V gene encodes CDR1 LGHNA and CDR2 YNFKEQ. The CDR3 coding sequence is TGTGCCAGCAGCCAACTACTAGCGGGAAGGATCAACAATGAGCAGTTCTTC. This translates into CASSQLLAGRINNEQFF.

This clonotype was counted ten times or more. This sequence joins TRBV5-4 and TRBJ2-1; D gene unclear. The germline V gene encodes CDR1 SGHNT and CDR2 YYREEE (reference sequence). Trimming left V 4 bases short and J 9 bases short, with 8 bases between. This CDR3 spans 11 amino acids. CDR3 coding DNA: TGTGCCAGCAGCCGGACCACTGAGCAGTTCTTC. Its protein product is CASSRTTEQFF.

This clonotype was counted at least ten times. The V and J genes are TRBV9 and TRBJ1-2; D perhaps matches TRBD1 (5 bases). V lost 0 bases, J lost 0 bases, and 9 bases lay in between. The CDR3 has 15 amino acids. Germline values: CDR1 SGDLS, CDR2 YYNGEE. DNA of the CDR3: TGTGCCAGCAGCGTAGGGGACGGAGCTAACTATGGCTACACCTTC. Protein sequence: CASSVGDGANYGYTF.

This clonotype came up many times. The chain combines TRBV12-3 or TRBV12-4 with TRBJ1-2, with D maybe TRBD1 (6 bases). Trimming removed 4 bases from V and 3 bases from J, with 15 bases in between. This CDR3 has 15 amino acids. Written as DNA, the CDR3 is TGTGCCAGCAGTTCCAAATGGGGGGCGGACTATGGCTACACCTTC. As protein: CASSSKWGADYGYTF.

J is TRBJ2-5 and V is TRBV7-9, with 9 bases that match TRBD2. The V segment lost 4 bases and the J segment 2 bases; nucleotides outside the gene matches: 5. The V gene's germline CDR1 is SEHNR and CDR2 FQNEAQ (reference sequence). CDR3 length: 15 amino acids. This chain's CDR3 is CASSSSGAPQETQYF. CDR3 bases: TGTGCCAGCAGCTCTAGCGGGGCGCCACAAGAGACCCAGTACTTC.

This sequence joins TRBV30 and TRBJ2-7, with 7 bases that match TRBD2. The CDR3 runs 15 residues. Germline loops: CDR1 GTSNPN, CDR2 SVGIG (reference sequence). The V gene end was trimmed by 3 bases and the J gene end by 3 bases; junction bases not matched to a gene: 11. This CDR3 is CAWRSGGSVSYEQYF. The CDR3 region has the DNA TGTGCCTGGAGGAGTGGCGGGAGTGTCAGCTACGAGCAGTACTTC.

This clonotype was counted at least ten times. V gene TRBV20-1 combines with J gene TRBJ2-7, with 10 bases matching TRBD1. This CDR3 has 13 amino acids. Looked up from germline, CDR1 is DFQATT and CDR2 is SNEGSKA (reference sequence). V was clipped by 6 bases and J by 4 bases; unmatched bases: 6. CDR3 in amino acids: CSALDRGRYEQYF. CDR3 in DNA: TGCAGTGCCCTAGACAGGGGGCGATACGAGCAGTACTTC.

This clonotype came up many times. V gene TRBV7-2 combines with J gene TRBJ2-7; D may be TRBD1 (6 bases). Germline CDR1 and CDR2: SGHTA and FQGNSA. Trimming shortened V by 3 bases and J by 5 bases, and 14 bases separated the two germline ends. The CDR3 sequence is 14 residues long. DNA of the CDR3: TGTGCCAGCAGCTTCAACAGGGTCCAGAACGAGCAGTACTTC. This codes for CASSFNRVQNEQYF.

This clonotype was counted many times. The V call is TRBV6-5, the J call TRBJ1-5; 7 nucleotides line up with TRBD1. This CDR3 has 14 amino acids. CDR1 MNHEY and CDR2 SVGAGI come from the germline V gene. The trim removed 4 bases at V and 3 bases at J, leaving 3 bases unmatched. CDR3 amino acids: CASSSDRANQPQHF. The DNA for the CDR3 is TGTGCCAGCAGTTCCGACAGGGCCAATCAGCCCCAGCATTTT.

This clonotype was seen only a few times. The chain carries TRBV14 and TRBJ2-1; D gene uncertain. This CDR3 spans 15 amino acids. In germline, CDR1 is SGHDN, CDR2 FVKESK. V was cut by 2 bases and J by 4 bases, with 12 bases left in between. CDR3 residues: CASSQLLAFYNEQFF. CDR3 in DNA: TGTGCCAGCAGCCAACTCCTTGCGTTTTACAATGAGCAGTTCTTC.

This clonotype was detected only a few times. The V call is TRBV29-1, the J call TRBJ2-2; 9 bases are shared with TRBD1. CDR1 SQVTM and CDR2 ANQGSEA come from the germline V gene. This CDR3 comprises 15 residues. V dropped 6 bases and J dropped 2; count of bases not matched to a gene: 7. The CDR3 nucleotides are TGCAGCGTGGGGACAGGGTTATTTAACACCGGGGAGCTGTTTTTT. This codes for CSVGTGLFNTGELFF.

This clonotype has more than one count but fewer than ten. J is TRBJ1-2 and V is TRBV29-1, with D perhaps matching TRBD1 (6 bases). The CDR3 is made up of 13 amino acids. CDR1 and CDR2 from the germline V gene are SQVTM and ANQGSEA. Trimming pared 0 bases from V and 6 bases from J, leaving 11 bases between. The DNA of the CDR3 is TGCAGCGTTGAAGAGCAGGGGAGGAATGGCTACACCTTC. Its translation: CSVEEQGRNGYTF.

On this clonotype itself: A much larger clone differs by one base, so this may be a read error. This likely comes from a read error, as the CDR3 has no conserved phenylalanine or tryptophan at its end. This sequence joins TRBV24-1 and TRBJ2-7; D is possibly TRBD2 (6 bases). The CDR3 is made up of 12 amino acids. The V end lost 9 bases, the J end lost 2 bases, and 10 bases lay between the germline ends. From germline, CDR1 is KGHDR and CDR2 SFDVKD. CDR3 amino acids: CATAGSTYEQYL. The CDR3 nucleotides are TGTGCCACCGCGGGGTCGACCTACGAGCAGTACCTC.

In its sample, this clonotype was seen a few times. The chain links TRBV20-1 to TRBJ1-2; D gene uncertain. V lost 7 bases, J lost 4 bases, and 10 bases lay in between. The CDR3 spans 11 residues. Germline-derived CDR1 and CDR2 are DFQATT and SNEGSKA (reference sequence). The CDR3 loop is CSGEGAYGYTF. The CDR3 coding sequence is TGCAGTGGGGAGGGTGCCTATGGCTACACCTTC.

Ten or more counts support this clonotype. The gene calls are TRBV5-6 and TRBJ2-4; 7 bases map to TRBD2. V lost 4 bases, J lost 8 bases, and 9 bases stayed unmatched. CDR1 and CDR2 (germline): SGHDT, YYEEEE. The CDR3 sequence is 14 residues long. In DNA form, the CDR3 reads TGTGCCAGCAGCCGGGGGGACTCGAGGCACATTCAGTACTTC. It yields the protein CASSRGDSRHIQYF.

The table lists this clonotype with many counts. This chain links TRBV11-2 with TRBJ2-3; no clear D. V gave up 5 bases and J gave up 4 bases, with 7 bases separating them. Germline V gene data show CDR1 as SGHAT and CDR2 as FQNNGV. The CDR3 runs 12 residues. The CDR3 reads CASSNSPDTQYF. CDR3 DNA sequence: TGTGCCAGCAGCAACTCTCCAGATACGCAGTATTTT.

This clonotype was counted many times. The CDR3 nucleotides are TGCAGTGCCTCCCGGACAAGCGGTGCAGATACGCAGTATTTT. Amino acid sequence: CSASRTSGADTQYF. V usage is TRBV20-1 and J usage is TRBJ2-3; D might be TRBD1 or TRBD2, each matching 5 bases. Trimming took 6 bases from V and 4 from J, leaving 17 bases between them. CDR1 is DFQATT, CDR2 SNEGSKA, per germline (reference sequence). This CDR3 is 14 amino acids long.

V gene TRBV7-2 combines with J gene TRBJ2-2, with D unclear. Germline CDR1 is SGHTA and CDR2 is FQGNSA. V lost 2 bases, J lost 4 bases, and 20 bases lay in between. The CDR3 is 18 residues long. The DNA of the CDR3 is TGTGCCAGCAGCTTACCGGCATTCGAATTTGAGATCACCGGGGAGCTGTTTTTT. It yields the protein CASSLPAFEFEITGELFF.

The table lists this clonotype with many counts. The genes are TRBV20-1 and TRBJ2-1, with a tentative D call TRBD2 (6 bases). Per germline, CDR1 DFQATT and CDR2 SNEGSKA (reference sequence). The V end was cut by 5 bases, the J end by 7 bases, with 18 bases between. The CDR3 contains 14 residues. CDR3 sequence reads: CSAGRLGGVNEQFF. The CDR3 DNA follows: TGCAGTGCTGGAAGATTGGGCGGGGTAAATGAGCAGTTCTTC.

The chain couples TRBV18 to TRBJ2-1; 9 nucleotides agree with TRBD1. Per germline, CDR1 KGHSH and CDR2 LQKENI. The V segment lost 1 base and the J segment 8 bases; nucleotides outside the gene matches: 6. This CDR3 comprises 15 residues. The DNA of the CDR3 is TGTGCCAGCTCACCACGACGACAGGGGGTACATGAGCAGTTCTTC. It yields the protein CASSPRRQGVHEQFF.

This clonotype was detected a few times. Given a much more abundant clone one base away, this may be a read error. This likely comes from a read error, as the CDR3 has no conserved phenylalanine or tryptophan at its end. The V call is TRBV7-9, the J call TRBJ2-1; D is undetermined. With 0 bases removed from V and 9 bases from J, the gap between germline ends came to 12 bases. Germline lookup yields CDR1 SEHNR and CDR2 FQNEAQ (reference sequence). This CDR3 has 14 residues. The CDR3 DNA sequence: TGTGCCAGCAGCTTAGCAAGGCCCCACCTTGAGCAGTTCCTC. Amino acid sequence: CASSLARPHLEQFL.

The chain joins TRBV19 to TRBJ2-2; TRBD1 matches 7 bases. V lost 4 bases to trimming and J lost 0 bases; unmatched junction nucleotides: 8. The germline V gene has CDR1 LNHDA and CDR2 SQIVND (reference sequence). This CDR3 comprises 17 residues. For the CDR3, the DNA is TGTGCCAGTAGTACGGGCAGGGGGACCGCGAACACCGGGGAGCTGTTTTTT. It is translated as CASSTGRGTANTGELFF.

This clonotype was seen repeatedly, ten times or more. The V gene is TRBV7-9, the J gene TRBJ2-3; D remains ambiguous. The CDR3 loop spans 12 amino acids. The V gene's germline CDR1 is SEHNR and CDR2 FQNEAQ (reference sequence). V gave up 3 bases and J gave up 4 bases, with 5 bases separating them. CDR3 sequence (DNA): TGTGCCAGCAGCTTGGCCCCAGATACGCAGTATTTT. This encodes CASSLAPDTQYF.

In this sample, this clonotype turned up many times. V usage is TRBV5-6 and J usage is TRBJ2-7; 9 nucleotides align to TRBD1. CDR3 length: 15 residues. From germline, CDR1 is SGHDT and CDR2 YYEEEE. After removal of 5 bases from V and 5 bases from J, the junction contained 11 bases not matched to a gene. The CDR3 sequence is CASSPLDRGGDEQYF. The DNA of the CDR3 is TGTGCCAGCAGTCCCCTGGACAGGGGCGGGGACGAGCAGTACTTC.

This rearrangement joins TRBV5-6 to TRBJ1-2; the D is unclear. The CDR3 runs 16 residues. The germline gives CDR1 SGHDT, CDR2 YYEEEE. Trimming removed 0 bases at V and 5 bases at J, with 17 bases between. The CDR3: CASSLAASLRGYGYTF. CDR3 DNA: TGTGCCAGCAGCTTGGCCGCGTCGCTTCGCGGGTATGGCTACACCTTC.

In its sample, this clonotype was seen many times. DNA of the CDR3: TGTGCCAGCAGTTGGGGAGGGCAGACTCCTGGCATTCAGTACTTC. It yields the protein CASSWGGQTPGIQYF. V and J are TRBV6-2 or TRBV6-3 and TRBJ2-4; the match to TRBD2 covers 7 bases. The CDR3 sequence is 15 residues long. Germline CDR1 MNHEY, CDR2 SVGEGT. J lost 9 bases, V lost 4 bases, and 12 bases had no gene match.

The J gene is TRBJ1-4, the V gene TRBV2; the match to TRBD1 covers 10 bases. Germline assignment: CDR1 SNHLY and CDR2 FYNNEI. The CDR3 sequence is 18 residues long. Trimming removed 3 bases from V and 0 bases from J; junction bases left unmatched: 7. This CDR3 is CASSEPRDRGTTNEKLFF. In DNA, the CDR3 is TGTGCCAGCAGTGAGCCACGGGACAGGGGCACAACTAATGAAAAACTGTTTTTT.